Listed below are T cell receptor beta chains from one sample, sequenced in a study of T cell repertoires in cytomegalovirus infection. TCRdb analysed the reads with MiXCR anew, one entry per CDR3 protein. Of about 24,000 distinct CDR3 sequences listed, 20% to 25% are singletons. Their target antigens are unknown. This sample comprised CD8+ T cells from cultured PBMCs, obtained from culture after CMV antigen stimulation. These receptors were obtained from a human donor in good health (CMV status not recorded). Some clones in this sample may be carry-over from other donors' samples. CDR3s include the opening cysteine and the closing phenylalanine or tryptophan. The D gene is left open where the match is weak. Not every row has a clone size; where given, it reads once, few, many or a size class.

J: TRBJ1-1; V: TRBV7-9; size: few; D: NA; CDR3: CASPPQGFMNTEAFF; DNA: TGTGCCAGTCCACCACAGGGATTCATGAACACTGAAGCTTTCTTT
J: TRBJ2-1; V: TRBV15; size: few; D: NA; CDR3: CATSRDRGPGIDEQFF; DNA: TGTGCCACCAGCAGAGATAGGGGCCCCGGTATCGATGAGCAGTTCTTC
J: TRBJ1-2; V: TRBV27; size: NA; D: TRBD1; CDR3: CASSLLGQGAARYGYTF; DNA: TGTGCCAGCAGTTTACTCGGACAGGGGGCCGCCCGCTATGGCTACACCTTC
J: TRBJ2-5; V: TRBV5-5; size: NA; D: NA; CDR3: CASSLYQGGETQYF; DNA: TGTGCCAGCAGCTTGTATCAGGGGGGAGAGACCCAGTACTTC
J: TRBJ2-1; V: TRBV6-5; size: few; D: NA; CDR3: CASSYSSSHVDEQFF; DNA: TGTGCCAGCAGTTACTCGTCTAGTCATGTGGATGAGCAGTTCTTC
J: TRBJ2-7; V: TRBV27; size: NA; D: NA; CDR3: CASSFGEGAEQYF; DNA: TGTGCCAGCAGTTTTGGGGAGGGGGCCGAGCAGTACTTC
J: TRBJ2-5; V: TRBV5-6; size: few; D: TRBD2; CDR3: CASSLVGGALETQYF; DNA: TGTGCCAGCAGCTTGGTCGGGGGGGCCTTGGAGACCCAGTACTTC
J: TRBJ1-5; V: TRBV7-9; size: few; D: NA; CDR3: CASSLMTDQPQHF; DNA: TGTGCCAGCAGCCTAATGACAGATCAGCCCCAGCATTTT
J: TRBJ2-5; V: TRBV4-2; size: NA; D: NA; CDR3: CASSQVFDRGHQETQYF; DNA: TGTGCCAGCAGCCAAGTATTCGACAGAGGACACCAAGAGACCCAGTACTTC
J: TRBJ2-7; V: TRBV6-1; size: few; D: NA; CDR3: CASTTGGTESYEQYF; DNA: TGTGCCAGCACCACGGGGGGGACAGAGTCCTACGAGCAGTACTTC
J: TRBJ2-7; V: TRBV12-3/TRBV12-4; size: NA; D: NA; CDR3: CASKGGDTSYEQYF; DNA: TGTGCCAGCAAAGGAGGGGACACTTCCTACGAGCAGTACTTC
J: TRBJ2-1; V: TRBV19; size: few; D: NA; CDR3: CASSIISSSYNEQFF; DNA: TGTGCCAGTAGTATAATTAGCAGCTCCTACAATGAGCAGTTCTTC
J: TRBJ2-1; V: TRBV7-8; size: many; D: NA; CDR3: CASNLFQGQGYNEQFF; DNA: TGTGCCAGCAACCTATTTCAGGGCCAGGGATACAATGAGCAGTTCTTC
J: TRBJ2-7; V: TRBV6-5; size: NA; D: TRBD2; CDR3: CASRPAGVYYEQYF; DNA: TGTGCCAGCAGGCCCGCGGGGGTTTACTACGAGCAGTACTTC
J: TRBJ2-7; V: TRBV20-1; size: few; D: TRBD2; CDR3: CSARSLIAGAYEQYF; DNA: TGCAGTGCTAGAAGCCTCATAGCGGGGGCTTACGAGCAGTACTTC
J: TRBJ2-3; V: TRBV12-3/TRBV12-4; size: NA; D: TRBD2; CDR3: CASSLSTSGGAPDTQYF; DNA: TGTGCCAGCAGTTTATCCACTAGCGGGGGGGCCCCAGATACGCAGTATTTT
J: TRBJ2-3; V: TRBV29-1; size: once; D: NA; CDR3: CSVEMGSTDTQYF; DNA: TGCAGCGTTGAGATGGGTTCCACAGATACGCAGTATTTT
J: TRBJ1-6; V: TRBV20-1; size: NA; D: TRBD1; CDR3: CSASGGVQGASRAYNSPLHF; DNA: TGCAGTGCTAGTGGGGGCGTACAGGGGGCTAGTAGGGCCTATAATTCACCCCTCCACTTT
J: TRBJ1-5; V: TRBV27; size: NA; D: NA; CDR3: CASSSTIGRGNQPQHF; DNA: TGTGCCAGCAGTTCGACTATCGGGCGCGGCAATCAGCCCCAGCATTTT
J: TRBJ1-1; V: TRBV20-1; size: NA; D: NA; CDR3: CSARDWAVNTEAFF; DNA: TGCAGTGCTAGAGATTGGGCAGTGAACACTGAAGCTTTCTTT
J: TRBJ2-5; V: TRBV7-9; size: few; D: TRBD2; CDR3: CASSDPRLAGRETQYF; DNA: TGTGCCAGCAGCGACCCGCGACTAGCGGGTAGAGAGACCCAGTACTTC
J: TRBJ1-1; V: TRBV12-3/TRBV12-4; size: few; D: NA; CDR3: CASSLTRSTEAFF; DNA: TGTGCCAGCAGTTTGACGAGGAGCACTGAAGCTTTCTTT
J: TRBJ2-7; V: TRBV28; size: few; D: NA; CDR3: CASSPLGERDEQYF; DNA: TGTGCCAGCAGTCCTCTCGGGGAGCGGGACGAGCAGTACTTC